A selection of T cell receptor beta chains follows, all from one sample in a study of OX40 agonist ivuxolimab in advanced cancers. TCRdb's table, derived via immunoSEQ multiplex PCR, lists solely in-frame clones and lacks some. The data hold about 59,000 clones, with approximately 92% observed a single time. The specimen was CD4+ or CD8+ T cells sorted from blood, collected in a trial of the OX40 agonist ivuxolimab. These receptors were obtained from an adult with an advanced solid tumor such as melanoma, head and neck, liver or kidney cancer. Both conserved end residues are part of each CDR3. Fields, in order: J gene, V gene, clone size, D gene, CDR3 DNA, CDR3 protein. D genes are given only for firm matches. Clone size is stated in some rows and not others, as once, few, many or a class when expanded.

TRBJ1-1 | TRBV7-8 | - | - | TGTGCCAGCAGCCCAACGGGACTCTACACTGAAGCTTTCTTT | CASSPTGLYTEAFF
TRBJ1-1 | TRBV28 | - | - | TGTGCCAGCAGTTTGGTTGAGGGCACTGAAGCTTTCTTT | CASSLVEGTEAFF
TRBJ1-5 | TRBV6-1 | - | - | TGTGCCAGCAGTGAAAGGGATTTT | CASSERDF
TRBJ2-2 | TRBV4-2 | - | - | TGTGCCAGCAGCCAAGACCTACATACCGGGGAGCTGTTTTTT | CASSQDLHTGELFF
TRBJ1-2 | TRBV28 | - | - | TGTGCCAGCAGTTTAACGTACGACACTTTAATGAGTTATGGCTACACCTTC | CASSLTYDTLMSYGYTF
TRBJ1-6 | TRBV28 | - | - | TGTGCCAGCAGACTGACAGGAGATTCACCCCTCCACTTT | CASRLTGDSPLHF
TRBJ1-1 | TRBV12-5 | - | - | TGTGCTAGTGGTTCCAGACAGGTCGCTAGGAGCACTGAAGCTTTCTTT | CASGSRQVARSTEAFF
TRBJ1-2 | TRBV6-5 | - | - | TGTGCCAGCAGTTACTCGATAGGGAATGGCTACACCTTC | CASSYSIGNGYTF
TRBJ1-5 | TRBV30 | few | TRBD1 | TGTGCCTGGGGGACAGAAAATAGCAATCAGCCCCAGCATTTT | CAWGTENSNQPQHF
TRBJ2-2 | TRBV18 | - | - | TGTGCCAGCTCACCACCGGCAGGGAGGAACACCGGGGAGCTGTTTTTT | CASSPPAGRNTGELFF
TRBJ1-5 | TRBV30 | - | - | TGTGCCTGGAGTGTACTCCCCTCTCAGCCCCAGCATTTT | CAWSVLPSQPQHF
TRBJ2-3 | TRBV30 | - | - | TGTGCCTGGAGTGTCTTAGGGCGGGGGCGCACAGATACGCAGTATTTT | CAWSVLGRGRTDTQYF
TRBJ2-2 | TRBV9 | - | - | TGTGCCAGCAGCGTTGGCTGGGGTGTAACCGGGGAGCTGTTTTTT | CASSVGWGVTGELFF
TRBJ2-2 | TRBV23-1 | - | TRBD2 | TGCGCCAGCTCTAGCGGGACCCTAGGGTGCATCTACACCGGGGAGCTGTTTTTT | CASSSGTLGCIYTGELFF
TRBJ1-1 | TRBV9 | once | TRBD1 | TGTGCCAGCAGCCCAAAGGTGTCTACAGGGGGGAGGAACACTGAAGCTTTCTTT | CASSPKVSTGGRNTEAFF
TRBJ1-1 | TRBV27 | once | - | TGTGCCAGCAGTTTATCGCGGGCCGGTCCTGAAGCTTTCTTT | CASSLSRAGPEAFF
TRBJ2-7 | TRBV6-5 | - | - | TGTGCCAGCAGTTACGGAGCAGAGGGGACCTACGAGCAGTACTTC | CASSYGAEGTYEQYF
TRBJ2-1 | TRBV25-1 | - | - | TGTGCCAGCAGAGACGATCAGGTGAATGAGCAGTTCTTC | CASRDDQVNEQFF
TRBJ2-7 | TRBV4-3 | - | - | TGCGCCAGCAGCCAAGCCGGGGAGAATGACGAGCAGTACTTC | CASSQAGENDEQYF
TRBJ1-2 | TRBV4-3 | - | - | TGCGCCAGCAGCCTTACGGTGAACTATGGCTACACCTTC | CASSLTVNYGYTF
TRBJ1-1 | TRBV29-1 | few | - | TGCAGCGTTGAACAGGGGTATACTGAAGCTTTCTTT | CSVEQGYTEAFF
TRBJ1-2 | TRBV6-6 | - | - | TGTGCCAGCAGTTACGCCGTGACCTATGGCTACACCTTC | CASSYAVTYGYTF
TRBJ1-5 | TRBV27 | - | - | TGTGCCAGCAGTGTGATGGGGAGTCAGCCCCAGCATTTT | CASSVMGSQPQHF
TRBJ2-1 | TRBV11-2 | - | TRBD1 | TGTGCCAGCAGCTTAGATCTCTGGACAGGACAGTTCTTC | CASSLDLWTGQFF
TRBJ1-1 | TRBV6-5 | - | - | TGTGCCAGCAGTTACTCAAGGACAGAAGCTTTCTTT | CASSYSRTEAFF
TRBJ2-3 | TRBV4-3 | - | - | TGCGCCAGCAGCCAAGATGACCATGGAGGGGAGGCAGATACGCAGTATTTT | CASSQDDHGGEADTQYF
TRBJ2-7 | TRBV28 | once | - | TGTGCCAGCAGTTTGAGAGGGTGGGGTAGGGAGCAGTACTTC | CASSLRGWGREQYF
TRBJ2-1 | TRBV5-6 | - | - | TGTGCCAGCAGCTCTGTACTGGATCTCTCCTACAATGAGCAGTTCTTC | CASSSVLDLSYNEQFF
TRBJ1-1 | TRBV28 | few | - | TGTGCCAGCAGTTTAGCGAGGGGCGAACCAGCTTTCTTT | CASSLARGEPAFF
TRBJ1-2 | TRBV6-6 | once | - | TGTGCCAGCAGTTACGAAGGACGGAACTATGGCTACACCTTC | CASSYEGRNYGYTF
TRBJ1-5 | TRBV6-6 | few | - | TGTGCCAGCAGCCCCCTATGGGGGGCCACCGATCAGCCCCAGCATTTT | CASSPLWGATDQPQHF
TRBJ2-1 | TRBV11-2 | - | TRBD2 | TGTGCCAGCAGCTTGGGGGGGACTAACAATGAGCAGTTCTTC | CASSLGGTNNEQFF
TRBJ2-7 | TRBV6-1 | - | - | TGTGCCAGCAGTGAATTATACGAGCAGTACTTC | CASSELYEQYF